The 24 T cell receptor beta chains listed next were all sequenced from one sample in a study of T cell responses to AZD1222 COVID-19 vaccine. Repertoires were generated with immunoSEQ multiplex PCR, while TCRdb's copy carries only in-frame clones and drops some. This sample carries more than 150,000 clones, approximately 90% of them seen once, and the ten largest clones take approximately 1.5%. This material consisted of peripheral blood, taken on day 0 of AZD1222 vaccination. The receptors derive from an adult in good health.

V and J are TRBV7-2 and TRBJ2-1; tentatively, D is TRBD1 or TRBD2 (5 bases each). The CDR3 extends over 17 amino acids. With 1 base removed from V and 2 bases from J, the gap between germline ends came to 15 bases. Germline CDR1 SGHTA, CDR2 FQGNSA. CDR3 loop: CASSLVRGQGPYNEQFF. CDR3 sequence (DNA): TGTGCCAGCAGCTTAGTAAGAGGGCAGGGCCCCTACAATGAGCAGTTCTTC.

In regard to this clone: A read error may produce the germline difference seen at one junction end. The chain's CDR3 is CASSLTDGSYNEQFF. The CDR3 DNA is TGTGCTAGCAGCTTAACGGACGGCTCCTACAATGAGCAGTTCTTC. The gene calls are TRBV7-7 and TRBJ2-1; D gene ambiguous. CDR3 length: 15 amino acids. Germline CDR1 reads SSHAT; CDR2 reads FNYEAQ (reference sequence).

The rearrangement links TRBV4-1 to TRBJ1-1; D possibly corresponds to TRBD1 (5 bases). The CDR3 runs 16 residues. Trimming took off 0 bases at V and 4 bases at J, with 15 bases between the two ends. From germline, CDR1 is MGHRA and CDR2 YSYEKL. The CDR3, as DNA: TGCGCCAGCAGCCAAGATTGGTCTGGGGGGGGCACTGAAGCTTTCTTT. Its protein is CASSQDWSGGGTEAFF.

The chain carries TRBV11-3 and TRBJ2-3; D gene uncertain. Germline V gene data show CDR1 as SGHNT and CDR2 as YENEEA. The V and J ends lost 5 bases and 0 bases respectively, with 3 bases between them. The CDR3 runs to 12 residues. The CDR3 DNA is TGTGCCAGCAGCGCCAGCACAGATACGCAGTATTTT. This gives the protein CASSASTDTQYF.

Concerning this clone: A read error may account for a junction end that differs from germline. The rearrangement links TRBV28 to TRBJ2-7, with a possible D match to TRBD1 (6 bases). Germline CDR1 reads MDHEN; CDR2 reads SYDVKM. CDR3 length: 12 amino acids. The CDR3 spells CASSLLTGTRNF. CDR3 nucleotide sequence: TGTGCCAGCAGTTTGTTAACAGGGACCCGGAACTTC.

The genes are TRBV5-1 and TRBJ1-1, with D possibly being TRBD1 (6 bases). The germline V gene has CDR1 SGHRS and CDR2 YFSETQ. The CDR3 is 14 residues long. The V end was cut by 0 bases, the J end by 5 bases, with 11 bases between. The chain's CDR3 is CASSLGSRGTEAFF. For the CDR3, the DNA is TGCGCCAGCAGCTTGGGAAGTAGGGGGACTGAAGCTTTCTTT.

This sequence joins TRBV6-5 and TRBJ2-2; perhaps TRBD2 as D (5 bases). Germline-derived CDR1 and CDR2 are MNHEY and SVGAGI. Trimming took 2 bases from V and 5 from J, leaving 6 bases between them. CDR3 length equals 13 residues. The CDR3, as DNA: TGTGCCAGCAGTTACCCGGGAACCGGGGAGCTGTTTTTT. Translating it yields CASSYPGTGELFF.

This chain connects TRBV2 to TRBJ1-1; TRBD1 matches 7 bases. This CDR3 has 14 residues. Germline CDR1 is SNHLY and CDR2 is FYNNEI. V was clipped by 5 bases and J by 0 bases; unmatched bases: 3. CDR3 residues: CASSPGQLNTEAFF. CDR3 nucleotide sequence: TGTGCCAGCAGTCCGGGACAGCTGAACACTGAAGCTTTCTTT.

The J gene is TRBJ2-3, the V gene TRBV14, with 8 positions matching TRBD2. CDR1 SGHDN and CDR2 FVKESK come from the germline V gene. Trimming cost V 0 bases and J 2 bases; bases outside gene matches: 10. The CDR3 has 18 residues. The CDR3 loop reads CASSQDPVAAGDTDTQYF. CDR3 DNA: TGTGCCAGCAGCCAAGACCCGGTTGCAGCGGGGGACACAGATACGCAGTATTTT.

The V call is TRBV4-1, the J call TRBJ1-3; D remains ambiguous. V lost 4 bases, J lost 2 bases, and 12 bases lay in between. CDR1 is MGHRA, CDR2 YSYEKL, per germline. The CDR3 sequence is 15 residues long. Here the CDR3 reads CASSRPTVTGNTIYF. The CDR3 DNA follows: TGCGCCAGCAGCCGCCCTACAGTCACTGGAAACACCATATATTTT.

The V gene is TRBV28, the J gene TRBJ1-6; D gene uncertain. Deletions cut 1 base from V and 7 bases from J, with 14 bases between. Per the germline V gene, CDR1 is MDHEN and CDR2 is SYDVKM. CDR3 length: 16 amino acids. This chain's CDR3 is CASSLSQARPNSPLHF. DNA for the CDR3: TGTGCCAGCAGTTTATCCCAGGCCAGGCCCAATTCACCCCTCCACTTT.

This chain joins TRBV18 and TRBJ1-5; D is possibly TRBD1 (6 bases). This CDR3 spans 16 amino acids. CDR1 KGHSH and CDR2 LQKENI come from the germline V gene. The V end was cut by 2 bases, the J end by 0 bases, with 11 bases between. The CDR3: CASSPTGQSSNQPQHF. In DNA form, the CDR3 reads TGTGCCAGCTCACCAACAGGACAGTCTAGCAATCAGCCCCAGCATTTT.

This chain uses TRBV11-2 with TRBJ1-6; tentative D call: TRBD1 (5 bases). There are 16 residues in the CDR3. Deletions cut 5 bases from V and 6 bases from J, with 17 bases between. Germline CDR1 reads SGHAT; CDR2 reads FQNNGV. For the CDR3, the DNA is TGTGCCAGCAGCCACGACAGTAATCAGGGTAATTCACCCCTCCACTTT. Its translation: CASSHDSNQGNSPLHF.

The V call is TRBV7-9, the J call TRBJ1-1, with TRBD1 identical over 7 bases. Germline CDR1 SEHNR, CDR2 FQNEAQ (reference sequence). V gave up 4 bases and J gave up 6 bases; unmatched junction bases: 17. The CDR3 has 17 amino acids. In DNA, the CDR3 is TGTGCCAGCAGCTCGCCAAATGTCAGGGGGTTTTACGCTGAAGCTTTCTTT. This sequence encodes CASSSPNVRGFYAEAFF.

The rearrangement uses TRBV30 and TRBJ1-4; unclear D gene. This CDR3 is built from 13 residues. Trimming pared 5 bases from V and 8 bases from J, leaving 15 bases between. Germline V lookup: CDR1 GTSNPN, CDR2 SVGIG (reference sequence). The CDR3 DNA sequence: TGTGCCTGGGCAAATGGGGTTGGAGAAAAACTGTTTTTT. This sequence encodes CAWANGVGEKLFF.

V and J are TRBV6-6 and TRBJ1-5; D unclear. V gave up 7 bases and J gave up 4 bases, with 11 bases separating them. The CDR3 spans 13 residues. Germline loops: CDR1 MNHNY, CDR2 SVGAGI (reference sequence). The CDR3: CASTFPGNQPQHF. The DNA of the CDR3 is TGTGCCAGCACCTTCCCGGGGAATCAGCCCCAGCATTTT.

This rearrangement joins TRBV3-1 (or the pseudogene TRBV3-2) to TRBJ2-5, with unresolved D. The length of the CDR3 is 15 residues. The V end lost 2 bases, the J end lost 2 bases, and 12 bases lay between the germline ends. Germline V lookup: CDR1 LGHDT, CDR2 YNNKEL (reference sequence). CDR3 DNA: TGTGCCAGCAGCCAACGAATCGGCGGACAAGAGACCCAGTACTTC. This codes for CASSQRIGGQETQYF.

This clone turned up a few times. The chain links TRBV11-2 to TRBJ2-5; 9 bases fit TRBD2. Germline V gene lookup returns CDR1 SGHAT and CDR2 FQNNGV. V trimming: 7 bases; J trimming: 5 bases; junction bases outside the gene matches: 11. This CDR3 has 15 residues. Written as DNA, the CDR3 is TGTGCCAGCATCCCGCGCGGGGGGGCGGGCGAGACCCAGTACTTC. This codes for CASIPRGGAGETQYF.

This clone showed up just a few times. J is TRBJ1-2 and V is TRBV12-3 or TRBV12-4, with D maybe TRBD1 (5 bases). The ends were cut back, 6 bases at V and 4 bases at J, with 12 bases in the middle. CDR3 length: 13 residues. CDR3 DNA sequence: TGTGCCAGCAGCTTCGGGGGTGGCTATGGCTACACCTTC. Its translation: CASSFGGGYGYTF.

J is TRBJ2-2 and V is TRBV29-1, with TRBD2 matching over 10 bases. The CDR3 is 15 amino acids. In germline, CDR1 is SQVTM, CDR2 ANQGSEA. Trimming at V came to 5 bases and at J to 4 bases, leaving 7 bases not matched to a gene. CDR3 DNA sequence: TGCAGCGTTAGCGGGGGGGCGATGAGCACCGGGGAGCTGTTTTTT. Translated: CSVSGGAMSTGELFF.

This clone was observed a few times. This chain links TRBV6-5 with TRBJ1-1; D is possibly TRBD1 (6 bases). This CDR3 region has 13 residues. Deletions cut 7 bases from V and 4 bases from J, with 13 bases between. Germline lookup yields CDR1 MNHEY and CDR2 SVGAGI. CDR3 amino acids: CASTQGMSTEAFF. The CDR3 bases are TGTGCCAGCACCCAGGGGATGAGCACTGAAGCTTTCTTT.

The gene calls are TRBV6-5 and TRBJ2-2; no clear D. V was clipped by 6 bases and J by 2 bases, with 7 bases between them. Germline CDR1 is MNHEY and CDR2 is SVGAGI. The length of the CDR3 is 13 residues. In DNA form, the CDR3 reads TGTGCCAGCAGGGCAGACAACACCGGGGAGCTGTTTTTT. This codes for CASRADNTGELFF.

The chain employs TRBV4-3 and TRBJ2-7, with 9 bases lining up with TRBD1. Germline loops: CDR1 LGHNA, CDR2 YSLEER. The V and J ends lost 4 bases and 0 bases, in that order; junction bases with no gene match: 7. This CDR3 is built from 16 residues. In DNA form, the CDR3 reads TGCGCCAGCAGCCTTATATGGGACAGGGACTCCTACGAGCAGTACTTC. Amino acids: CASSLIWDRDSYEQYF.

J is TRBJ2-7 and V is TRBV6-5; no reliable D call. Germline assignment: CDR1 MNHEY and CDR2 SVGAGI. Trimming removed 6 bases from V and 5 bases from J, with 14 bases in between. This CDR3 is 13 amino acids long. DNA of the CDR3: TGTGCCAGCAGACAGAGAGCGTTCGACGAGCAGTACTTC. Translated, it gives CASRQRAFDEQYF.